What follows are 28 T cell receptor beta chains derived from one specimen sequenced in a study of blood T cell repertoires in COVID-19. Here immunoSEQ multiplex PCR was the method, and the copy in TCRdb shows in-frame clones only, minus some. The table records about 310,000 clones, approximately 89% of them present only once. Sequences were obtained from peripheral blood. Receptor source: a woman between 45 and 65 years old who had recovered from COVID-19.

This sequence joins TRBV6-1 and TRBJ1-1, with D possibly TRBD1 on 5 matching bases. The germline V gene has CDR1 MNHNS and CDR2 SASEGT. Trimming cost V 2 bases and J 3 bases, with 7 bases left between them. The CDR3 contains 13 residues. CDR3 coding DNA: TGTGCCAGCAGTGAAAGGGGTGACACTGAAGCTTTCTTT. Translating it yields CASSERGDTEAFF.

This chain connects TRBV6-5 to TRBJ1-5, with TRBD1 matching 8 bases. After removal of 6 bases from V and 7 bases from J, the junction contained 2 bases not matched to a gene. CDR1 is MNHEY, CDR2 SVGAGI, per germline. The CDR3 covers 12 residues. CDR3 in DNA: TGTGCCAGCAGGACAGGGGCCCAGCCCCAGCATTTT. This codes for CASRTGAQPQHF.

The chain joins TRBV5-1 to TRBJ2-1; D is possibly TRBD2 (5 bases). The CDR3 totals 12 residues. Trimming took 3 bases from V and 12 from J, leaving 13 bases between them. The V gene's germline CDR1 is SGHRS and CDR2 YFSETQ. As DNA, the CDR3 is TGCGCCAGCAGCTGGGAGACTTCGGGGCAGTTCTTC. Translation: CASSWETSGQFF.

This clone was observed once. The V and J genes are TRBV9 and TRBJ2-1; no clear D. The V gene's germline CDR1 is SGDLS and CDR2 YYNGEE. This CDR3 contains 14 residues. The V gene lost 0 bases and the J gene lost 8 bases, with 12 bases spanning the gap. CDR3 coding DNA: TGTGCCAGCAGCGTAGTTGCAGCGCCCCATGAGCAGTTCTTC. Translating gives CASSVVAAPHEQFF.

The rearrangement uses TRBV3-1 (or the pseudogene TRBV3-2) and TRBJ2-5, with D unclear. CDR1 and CDR2 from the germline V gene are LGHDT and YNNKEL (reference sequence). The CDR3 runs 12 residues. Trimming took off 4 bases at V and 5 bases at J, with 8 bases between the two ends. CDR3 region: CASSPGLETQYF. The CDR3 DNA sequence: TGTGCCAGCAGCCCGGGTTTGGAGACCCAGTACTTC.

J is TRBJ2-3 and V is TRBV19; possibly TRBD1 for D (6 bases). CDR1 is LNHDA and CDR2 is SQIVND in the germline V gene (reference sequence). V shed 3 bases and J shed 2 bases, with 9 bases lying between them. The CDR3 totals 14 residues. For the CDR3, the DNA is TGTGCCAGTAGTATCGCAGGGGACACAGATACGCAGTATTTT. It yields the protein CASSIAGDTDTQYF.

This chain connects TRBV28 to TRBJ2-1; D is unclear. Trimming removed 2 bases at V and 4 bases at J, with 12 bases between. CDR3 length: 15 residues. From germline, CDR1 is MDHEN and CDR2 SYDVKM. CDR3 in DNA: TGTGCCAGCAGTTTAGAGCGAACCTTTTACAATGAGCAGTTCTTC. Amino acid sequence: CASSLERTFYNEQFF.

J is TRBJ1-1 and V is TRBV20-1, with TRBD1 matching 8 bases. This CDR3 is built from 14 residues. Germline CDR1 is DFQATT and CDR2 is SNEGSKA (reference sequence). V was pared by 3 bases and J by 3 bases, with 6 bases of the junction left unmatched. The CDR3 spells CSASPRGRDTEAFF. The CDR3 bases are TGCAGTGCTAGTCCCAGGGGGCGCGACACTGAAGCTTTCTTT.

This clone was recorded a few times. This sequence joins TRBV5-4 and TRBJ1-2, with 8 positions matching TRBD1. The J segment lost 0 bases and the V segment lost 6 bases, leaving 10 bases of the junction unmatched. Germline V gene data show CDR1 as SGHNT and CDR2 as YYREEE (reference sequence). The CDR3 is 16 residues long. CDR3 sequence: CASTSWTGKTNYGYTF. In nucleotides, the CDR3 is TGTGCCAGCACCTCCTGGACAGGGAAAACTAACTATGGCTACACCTTC.

The table lists this clone with a few counts. The V call is TRBV10-3, the J call TRBJ1-5; D might be TRBD1 (5 bases). Trimming pared 4 bases from V and 2 bases from J, leaving 15 bases between. From germline, CDR1 is ENHRY and CDR2 SYGVKD. The length of the CDR3 is 16 residues. The CDR3 nucleotides are TGTGCCATCAGTGCAGGGTTGGGGGGTGGCAATCAGCCCCAGCATTTT. This gives the protein CAISAGLGGGNQPQHF.

J is TRBJ1-1 and V is TRBV6-5, with TRBD1 as a possible D gene (5 bases). CDR3 size: 13 residues. Germline CDR1 reads MNHEY; CDR2 reads SVGAGI. V dropped 6 bases and J dropped 1 base, with 9 bases sitting between them. CDR3: CASRRQRNTEAFF. CDR3 DNA sequence: TGTGCCAGCAGACGACAGAGGAACACTGAAGCTTTCTTT.

There are a few counts of this clone. The chain employs TRBV12-3 or TRBV12-4 and TRBJ1-2; 7 nucleotides agree with TRBD1. The trim removed 5 bases at V and 4 bases at J, leaving 4 bases unmatched. The CDR3 contains 13 residues. The CDR3 nucleotides are TGTGCCAGCAGTCGACAGGGATCCTATGGCTACACCTTC. It encodes CASSRQGSYGYTF.

This clone appeared once. The chain recombines TRBV10-2 with TRBJ2-7, with 8 nucleotides matching TRBD1. V shed 8 bases and J 4 bases; nucleotides not matched to a gene: 10. The CDR3 has 14 residues. The V gene's germline CDR1 is WSHSY and CDR2 SAAADI. The CDR3 DNA reads as TGCGCCAGCGGGATCGGGACAGGCCTTTACGAGCAGTACTTC. This sequence encodes CASGIGTGLYEQYF.

This clone was seen a handful of times. The chain uses TRBV20-1 and TRBJ2-1; the match to TRBD2 covers 11 bases. J lost 0 bases, V lost 3 bases, and 4 bases had no gene match. The CDR3 contains 16 residues. Per germline, CDR1 DFQATT and CDR2 SNEGSKA (reference sequence). CDR3 nucleotide sequence: TGCAGTGCTAGTAGCGGGGGGGATGGCTCCTACAATGAGCAGTTCTTC. Its translation is CSASSGGDGSYNEQFF.

The V call is TRBV28, the J call TRBJ1-6; D perhaps matches TRBD1 (6 bases). The CDR3 consists of 15 residues. Germline CDR1 reads MDHEN; CDR2 reads SYDVKM. Trimming took 1 base from V and 8 from J, leaving 12 bases between them. DNA of the CDR3: TGTGCCAGCAGTTTATCGCGGACAGCCGATTCACCCCTCCACTTT. It encodes CASSLSRTADSPLHF.

This clone was seen a single time. V and J are TRBV3-1 (or the pseudogene TRBV3-2) and TRBJ1-1; unclear D gene. Germline-derived CDR1 and CDR2 are LGHDT and YNNKEL (reference sequence). Trimming removed 4 bases at V and 1 base at J, with 7 bases between. CDR3 size: 13 residues. CDR3 protein: CASSRFGNTEAFF. The CDR3 DNA follows: TGTGCCAGCAGCCGGTTCGGGAACACTGAAGCTTTCTTT.

With respect to this clone: Additional DNA sequences in this sample encode the identical CDR3. The rearrangement links TRBV28 to TRBJ1-5, with 7 bases fitting TRBD1. The CDR3 length is 14 residues. V shed 7 bases, J shed 2 bases, and the junction held 5 bases outside the gene matches. From germline, CDR1 is MDHEN and CDR2 SYDVKM. The chain's CDR3 is CASIRQGGNQPQHF. DNA for the CDR3: TGTGCCAGCATAAGACAGGGAGGCAATCAGCCCCAGCATTTT.

The chain links TRBV19 to TRBJ2-7, with 10 bases that match TRBD1. The V segment lost 3 bases and the J segment 5 bases; nucleotides outside the gene matches: 1. This CDR3 has 13 residues. CDR1 LNHDA and CDR2 SQIVND come from the germline V gene (reference sequence). The CDR3 sequence: CASSIGTGDEQYF. The CDR3 bases are TGTGCCAGTAGTATTGGGACAGGGGACGAGCAGTACTTC. Full variable domain (outside the CDR3, taken from reference TRBV19 and TRBJ2-7): DGGITQSPKYLFRKEGQNVTLSCEQNLNHDAMYWYRQDPGQGLRLIYYSQIVNDFQKGDIAEGYSVSREKKESFPLTVTSAQKNPTAFYLCASSIGTGDEQYFGPGTRLTVT.

The chain uses TRBV28 and TRBJ1-2; TRBD1 matches at 9 bases. CDR1 and CDR2 from the germline V gene are MDHEN and SYDVKM. V trimming: 5 bases; J trimming: 10 bases; junction bases outside the gene matches: 8. The length of the CDR3 is 13 residues. CDR3 sequence (DNA): TGTGCCAGCAGTCCACCGGGACAGGGATTCTACACCTTC. Its translation: CASSPPGQGFYTF.

V usage is TRBV4-3 and J usage is TRBJ1-1; D unresolved. The CDR3 has 15 residues. From germline, CDR1 is LGHNA and CDR2 YSLEER. V lost 4 bases and J lost 2, with 14 bases in between. CDR3 in amino acids: CASSPQVRGNTEAFF. The CDR3 DNA reads as TGCGCCAGCAGCCCCCAAGTCCGGGGAAACACTGAAGCTTTCTTT.

This rearrangement joins TRBV11-2 to TRBJ1-1, with TRBD1 matching 7 bases. V was pared by 5 bases and J by 6 bases, with 6 bases of the junction left unmatched. Germline V gives CDR1 SGHAT, CDR2 FQNNGV. The CDR3 is made up of 13 amino acids. DNA of the CDR3: TGTGCCAGCAGCAGGGGGCTAGAGGCTGAAGCTTTCTTT. Its translation: CASSRGLEAEAFF.

In this sample, this clone turned up once. This chain uses TRBV7-2 with TRBJ2-1; the match to TRBD2 covers 10 bases. This CDR3 region has 14 residues. V lost 5 bases and J lost 5; bases outside the gene matches: 3. Germline V CDR1 and CDR2: SGHTA, FQGNSA. The CDR3 reads CASSPSGGHNEQFF. The CDR3 region has the DNA TGTGCCAGCAGCCCTAGCGGGGGTCACAATGAGCAGTTCTTC.

DNA for the CDR3: TGTGCCAGCAGCTTGGAGGGAGCGAATTCACCCCTCCACTTT. It encodes CASSLEGANSPLHF. This chain joins TRBV5-4 and TRBJ1-6, with D hard to call. The V and J ends lost 0 bases and 7 bases respectively, with 8 bases between them. This CDR3 is built from 14 residues. CDR1 and CDR2 from the germline V gene are SGHNT and YYREEE (reference sequence).

The V call is TRBV5-6, the J call TRBJ1-2; TRBD1 might be the D (6 bases). V lost 3 bases to trimming and J lost 4 bases, with 13 bases between them. Germline V gives CDR1 SGHDT, CDR2 YYEEEE. The CDR3 is made up of 14 amino acids. The CDR3 loop is CASSSRGGPYGYTF. DNA of the CDR3: TGTGCCAGCAGCTCGCGGGGGGGGCCCTATGGCTACACCTTC. The entire variable domain, with the rest obtained from reference TRBV5-6 and TRBJ1-2, is as follows: DAGVTQSPTHLIKTRGQQVTLRCSPKSGHDTVSWYQQALGQGPQFIFQYYEEEERQRGNFPDRFSGHQFPNYSSELNVNALLLGDSALYLCASSSRGGPYGYTFGSGTRLTVV.

In this sample, this clone turned up once. The rearrangement links TRBV5-6 to TRBJ1-2; TRBD1 matches 7 bases. V was pared by 0 bases and J by 2 bases, with 1 base of the junction left unmatched. The CDR3 sequence is 14 residues long. Germline assignment: CDR1 SGHDT and CDR2 YYEEEE. CDR3 DNA: TGTGCCAGCAGCTTGGGACAGGGAAACTATGGCTACACCTTC. Residues: CASSLGQGNYGYTF. Full variable domain (outside the CDR3, taken from reference TRBV5-6 and TRBJ1-2): DAGVTQSPTHLIKTRGQQVTLRCSPKSGHDTVSWYQQALGQGPQFIFQYYEEEERQRGNFPDRFSGHQFPNYSSELNVNALLLGDSALYLCASSLGQGNYGYTFGSGTRLTVV.

This clone was seen just once. The chain has TRBV4-1 and TRBJ2-1; tentatively, D is TRBD1 (6 bases). The CDR3 length is 16 residues. V lost 1 base, J lost 1 base, and 11 bases lay in between. CDR1 is MGHRA, CDR2 YSYEKL, per germline. Here the CDR3 DNA reads TGCGCCAGCAGCCAAGGTTACACAGGGTCCTACAATGAGCAGTTCTTC. It specifies CASSQGYTGSYNEQFF.

The chain carries TRBV6-6 and TRBJ2-1; 8 nucleotides agree with TRBD1. This CDR3 contains 16 residues. From germline, CDR1 is MNHNY and CDR2 SVGAGI (reference sequence). After removal of 2 bases from V and 1 base from J, the junction contained 4 bases not matched to a gene. The CDR3 loop is CASSYLRQGSYNEQFF. As DNA, the CDR3 is TGTGCCAGCAGTTACCTAAGACAGGGGTCCTACAATGAGCAGTTCTTC.

V usage is TRBV3-1 (or the pseudogene TRBV3-2) and J usage is TRBJ2-5, with D tentatively TRBD2 (5 bases). V was cut by 1 base and J by 5 bases, with 14 bases left in between. CDR1 is LGHDT and CDR2 is YNNKEL in the germline V gene (reference sequence). The CDR3 spans 15 residues. The CDR3 DNA is TGTGCCAGCAGCCAAGGTCCGGGGTCCCGGGAGACCCAGTACTTC. Amino acids: CASSQGPGSRETQYF.